This entry lists 8 T cell receptor beta chains sequenced from one sample in a study of control samples from healthy donors and cancer patients. TCRdb keeps only in-frame clones here, not all; method: immunoSEQ multiplex PCR. The table includes 25,000 to 30,000 clones, 70% to 90% detected once. What was sequenced was formalin-fixed, paraffin-embedded tissue. Receptor source: a female donor with melanoma.

The table lists this clone with a count of one. This chain connects TRBV7-2 to TRBJ2-5; TRBD2 agrees at 8 bases. The CDR3 covers 17 residues. Unmatched junction bases numbered 12, after V lost 5 bases and J lost 1 base. In germline, CDR1 is SGHTA, CDR2 FQGNSA. In nucleotides, the CDR3 is TGTGCCAGCAGCCCGAATGATGGACTAGCTTTCCAAGAGACCCAGTACTTC. It translates to CASSPNDGLAFQETQYF.

The CDR3 loop is CAISERGHTDTQYF. The CDR3 DNA is TGTGCCATCAGTGAAAGGGGGCACACAGATACGCAGTATTTT. The chain combines TRBV10-3 with TRBJ2-3, with 7 bases lining up with TRBD1. The CDR3 runs to 14 residues. Germline trimming cut 3 bases from V and 2 bases from J; bases unmatched to any gene: 2. CDR1 is ENHRY, CDR2 SYGVKD, per germline.

The V call is TRBV5-5, the J call TRBJ2-7; TRBD2 aligns across 10 bases. V lost 5 bases to trimming and J lost 4 bases; unmatched junction nucleotides: 3. The CDR3 runs 13 residues. Germline V CDR1 and CDR2: SGHKS, YYEKEE (reference sequence). The CDR3 here is CASRTSGTYEQYF. For the CDR3, the DNA is TGTGCCAGCAGAACTAGCGGGACTTACGAGCAGTACTTC.

The chain couples TRBV12-3 or TRBV12-4 to TRBJ2-7; D may correspond to TRBD1 or TRBD2 (5 bases each). V dropped 5 bases and J dropped 2 bases, with 10 bases sitting between them. This CDR3 is built from 13 residues. CDR3 nucleotide sequence: TGTGCCAGCAGTGGGGGATTACCCTACGAGCAGTACTTC. This sequence encodes CASSGGLPYEQYF.

This clone was counted only a few times. The chain links TRBV29-1 to TRBJ2-7; D may correspond to TRBD1 or TRBD2 (5 bases each). Trimming left V 2 bases short and J 0 bases short, with 8 bases between. This CDR3 is 13 amino acids long. Germline V lookup: CDR1 SQVTM, CDR2 ANQGSEA. The CDR3: CSVERDGSYEQYF. In DNA, the CDR3 is TGCAGCGTTGAACGGGACGGCTCCTACGAGCAGTACTTC.

The V gene is TRBV7-9, the J gene TRBJ1-2; D is unclear. CDR1 and CDR2 from the germline V gene are SEHNR and FQNEAQ (reference sequence). This CDR3 has 15 amino acids. The ends were cut back, 6 bases at V and 5 bases at J, with 19 bases in the middle. CDR3: CASRTEHLPGYGYTF. The DNA for the CDR3 is TGTGCCAGCAGAACGGAACACCTTCCGGGATATGGCTACACCTTC.

The chain uses TRBV20-1 and TRBJ1-4; tentatively, D is TRBD1 (6 bases). Per the germline V gene, CDR1 is DFQATT and CDR2 is SNEGSKA (reference sequence). The V end was cut by 6 bases, the J end by 8 bases, with 7 bases between. This CDR3 spans 10 amino acids. This CDR3 reads CSATGEKLFF. Here the CDR3 DNA reads TGCAGTGCCACAGGGGAAAAACTGTTTTTT.

The chain carries TRBV20-1 and TRBJ1-4; D remains unclear. V lost 5 bases, J lost 8 bases, and 9 bases lay in between. Germline V gene sequence: CDR1 DFQATT, CDR2 SNEGSKA (reference sequence). This CDR3 has 11 residues. The CDR3 is CSAWTFEKLFF. DNA for the CDR3: TGCAGTGCTTGGACTTTCGAAAAACTGTTTTTT.